These T cell receptor beta chains were read from a single sample in a study of cytomegalovirus exposure and HLA in healthy donors. Using immunoSEQ multiplex PCR, the repertoire was profiled, and TCRdb retains in-frame clones only, with some absent. Recorded here are 130,000 or so clones; the top ten clones represent more than 1.5%. The sample comprised PBMCs. These receptors were obtained from a woman aged 40 to 50 in good health and CMV-seropositive. Each CDR3 is given with its conserved first and last residue. The D gene is left open where the match is weak.

d_gene,v_gene,j_gene,CDR3nt,CDR3aa
TRBD2,TRBV7-8,TRBJ2-2,TGTGCCAGCAGCTTAGGTAGCGGGAGGGTCCCCGGGGAGCTGTTTTTT,CASSLGSGRVPGELFF
.,TRBV28,TRBJ2-1,TGTGCCAGCAGTTTACGCGAGGTGACTTACAATGAGCAGTTCTTC,CASSLREVTYNEQFF
TRBD2,TRBV5-6,TRBJ2-7,TGTGCCAGCAGCTTGTCGCTAGCGGGAGGCTACGAGCAGTACTTC,CASSLSLAGGYEQYF
TRBD1,TRBV11-2,TRBJ1-2,TGTGCCAGCAGCCCCGGGACAGGCGACTATGGCTACACCTTC,CASSPGTGDYGYTF
TRBD1,TRBV6-6,TRBJ2-7,TGTGCCAGCAGTTACGGACAGGGTTTCTACGAGCAGTACTTC,CASSYGQGFYEQYF
.,TRBV27,TRBJ2-5,TGTGCCAGCAGTTTAAGACGGGACCAAGAGACCCAGTACTTC,CASSLRRDQETQYF
TRBD2,TRBV2,TRBJ2-7,TGTGCCAGCAGCGCGGGGACTAGCGGGAGGTCCGAGCAGTACTTC,CASSAGTSGRSEQYF
.,TRBV10-3,TRBJ1-5,TGTGCCATCAGTGAGTCAGACACCCAGCCCCAGCATTTT,CAISESDTQPQHF
TRBD2,TRBV5-1,TRBJ2-1,TGCGCCAGCAGCTCGGGACTAGCGGGCATCGATGAGCAGTTCTTC,CASSSGLAGIDEQFF
.,TRBV28,TRBJ2-7,TGTGCCAGCAGCGCGACAGGTCACTGGGACGAGCAGTACTTC,CASSATGHWDEQYF
TRBD1,TRBV15,TRBJ2-2,TGTGCCACCAGCCAGGGGGTCCGAACCGGGGAGCTGTTTTTT,CATSQGVRTGELFF
TRBD2,TRBV6-1,TRBJ2-1,TGTGCCAGCAGTGAAGAAGTAGCGGGTCTCTACAATGAGCAGTTCTTC,CASSEEVAGLYNEQFF
.,TRBV5-8,TRBJ1-5,TGTGCCAGCAGCCCAGGGCGTTCACGGTTTAGCAATCAGCCCCAGCATTTT,CASSPGRSRFSNQPQHF
.,TRBV6-1,TRBJ2-1,TGTGCCAGCAGTGAAGTGGGCATCTCCTACAATGAGCAGTTCTTC,CASSEVGISYNEQFF
TRBD1,TRBV28,TRBJ1-4,TGTGCCAGCAGTTTATCCGGGACAGGGATAAATGAAAAACTGTTTTTT,CASSLSGTGINEKLFF
TRBD2,TRBV28,TRBJ2-1,TGTGCCAGCAGTGGACCCTTAGCGGGAGGCAAGCCCAATGAGCAGTTCTTC,CASSGPLAGGKPNEQFF
.,TRBV27,TRBJ2-7,TGTGCCAGCAGTTTATTCACAGGGTCCTACGAGCAGTACTTC,CASSLFTGSYEQYF
TRBD2,TRBV4-1,TRBJ2-7,TGCGCCAGCAGCCAAGATCCTAGCGGGAGGTTCGGCGAGCAGTACTTC,CASSQDPSGRFGEQYF
TRBD1,TRBV19,TRBJ1-5,TGTGCCAGTAAAGGGGGCAGGACCCTATGGAATCAGCCCCAGCATTTT,CASKGGRTLWNQPQHF
.,TRBV11-1,TRBJ2-2,TGTGCCAGCAGCCTACCGGGAGACGGGGAGCTGTTTTTT,CASSLPGDGELFF
.,TRBV7-9,TRBJ1-4,TGTGCCAGCAGCCCCAGGGCGGGGAATGATGAAAAACTGTTTTTT,CASSPRAGNDEKLFF
.,TRBV5-1,TRBJ2-1,TGCGCCAGCAGCCCGGGAGCGGCCAGCTCCTACAATGAGCAGTTCTTC,CASSPGAASSYNEQFF
.,TRBV28,TRBJ2-2,TGTGCCAGCAGTACCGACTACACCGGGGAGCTGTTTTTT,CASSTDYTGELFF
TRBD2,TRBV7-3,TRBJ2-2,TGTGCCGTTCCTAGCGGACGAGCCGGGGAGCTGTTTTTT,CAVPSGRAGELFF
.,TRBV11-3,TRBJ2-1,TGTGCCAGCAGCCTCGAAGCCAATGAGCAGTTCTTC,CASSLEANEQFF
.,TRBV11-2,TRBJ2-7,TGTGCCAGTAGAGAGTCGGTTTCCTACGAGCAGTACTTC,CASRESVSYEQYF
.,TRBV19,TRBJ1-1,TGTGCCAGTAGTGACCGAGGCAGAAACACTGAAGCTTTCTTT,CASSDRGRNTEAFF
.,TRBV5-1,TRBJ2-5,TGCGCCAGCAGCCTACCCCCATCGGGCCAAGAGACCCAGTACTTC,CASSLPPSGQETQYF
.,TRBV10-2,TRBJ2-7,TGCGCCAGCAGTGAGAATCGGTACGAGCAGTACTTC,CASSENRYEQYF
TRBD1,TRBV27,TRBJ1-1,TGTGCCAGCAGTTCCCGACAGGGGAGCCGTGAAGCTTTCTTT,CASSSRQGSREAFF
.,TRBV18,TRBJ2-1,TGTGCCAGCTCACCGGCACAAGGAAAGCGGGATGAGCAGTTCTTC,CASSPAQGKRDEQFF
.,TRBV7-3,TRBJ2-3,TGTGCCAGCAGCTTCCACGACGGGACTCCCAGGCCCACAGATACGCAGTATTTT,CASSFHDGTPRPTDTQYF
.,TRBV5-4,TRBJ2-7,TGTGCCAGCAGCCCGGGTTCCTCCTACGAGCAGTACTTC,CASSPGSSYEQYF
.,TRBV7-9,TRBJ2-3,TGTGCCAGCAGCCTGGGGACAACTAGCACAGATACGCAGTATTTT,CASSLGTTSTDTQYF
TRBD2,TRBV5-4,TRBJ2-7,TGTGCCAGCAGCGTCCGACTAGCGGTCCGGAACGAGCAGTACTTC,CASSVRLAVRNEQYF
TRBD1,TRBV27,TRBJ2-7,TGTGCCATACACCCGGGACAGCCCTACGAGCAGTACTTC,CAIHPGQPYEQYF
.,TRBV11-2,TRBJ2-7,TGTGCCAGCAGCTTAGGTACGGGCTACGAGCAGTACTTC,CASSLGTGYEQYF
.,TRBV11-3,TRBJ2-1,TGTGCCAGCAGCTTAGATCTGGCCGGGGGCAATGAGCAGTTCTTC,CASSLDLAGGNEQFF
TRBD1,TRBV11-3,TRBJ2-1,TGTGCCAGCAGCTTAGGTCCCCGGGACAGCACCTACAATGAGCAGTTCTTC,CASSLGPRDSTYNEQFF
TRBD1,TRBV9,TRBJ1-1,TGTGCCAGCAGCGTAATCGGACAGGGAGAACCAGCTTTCTTT,CASSVIGQGEPAFF
.,TRBV18,TRBJ1-3,TGTGCCAGCTCCCCTGGCGGCAGTCGTTTCTCTGGAAACACCATATATTTT,CASSPGGSRFSGNTIYF
.,TRBV12-1,TRBJ1-5,TGTGCCAGCAGCTTTCGACTGTCAAACAATCAGCCCCAGCATTTT,CASSFRLSNNQPQHF
TRBD1,TRBV27,TRBJ1-1,TGTGCCAGCAGTCCCGACCCTTGGACAGGGACGAAAGCTTTCTTT,CASSPDPWTGTKAFF
TRBD1,TRBV5-4,TRBJ1-2,TGTGCCAGCCGACCTCAACAGGGGCTGGCTAACTATGGCTACACCTTC,CASRPQQGLANYGYTF
TRBD2,TRBV2,TRBJ2-5,TGTGCCAGCAGACTCGAGGGGAGGGTCCAGTACTTC,CASRLEGRVQYF
.,TRBV5-4,TRBJ1-3,TGTGCCAGCAGCTTGCGGGATGGAAACACCATATATTTT,CASSLRDGNTIYF
.,TRBV10-3,TRBJ1-2,TGTGCCATCAGTAGGACAGCCGTCGAGGACTATGGCTACACCTTC,CAISRTAVEDYGYTF
.,TRBV29-1,TRBJ2-7,TGCAGCGTTGAGGCGGGCCCAACCTACGAGCAGTACTTC,CSVEAGPTYEQYF
.,TRBV18,TRBJ2-7,TGTGCCAGCTCACCCGAGTTCCCGTACGAGCAGTACTTC,CASSPEFPYEQYF
.,TRBV21-1,TRBJ1-5,TGTGCCAGCAGCACCCGGGACAGGGGGCCTTGGCAGCCCCAGCATTTT,CASSTRDRGPWQPQHF
.,TRBV10-3,TRBJ1-5,TGTGCCTCCGAGGACACGGATAGCAATCAGCCCCAGCATTTT,CASEDTDSNQPQHF
TRBD1,TRBV2,TRBJ2-5,TGTGCCAGCACGACAGGGCGGGAGACCCAGTACTTC,CASTTGRETQYF
.,TRBV7-8,TRBJ2-1,TGTGCCAGCACACCTCAAACGGACACTGAGCAGTTCTTC,CASTPQTDTEQFF
.,TRBV19,TRBJ2-1,TGTGCCAGTAGTGTAACAGGGCTTACTGAGCAGTTCTTC,CASSVTGLTEQFF
.,TRBV10-3,TRBJ1-1,TGTGCCATCAGACAGAACACTGAAGCTTTCTTT,CAIRQNTEAFF
.,TRBV30,TRBJ1-1,TGTGCCTGGAGTGTACAGTCGGGATACACTGAAGCTTTCTTT,CAWSVQSGYTEAFF
TRBD1,TRBV6-1,TRBJ1-2,TGTGCCAGCAGTGAAGCGAGACAGGGAAGCTTAGGCTACACCTTC,CASSEARQGSLGYTF
TRBD1,TRBV2,TRBJ2-6,TGTGCCAGCAGTTTCAGGGGGCCAGGGGCCAACGTCCTGACTTTC,CASSFRGPGANVLTF
.,TRBV18,TRBJ1-5,TGTGCCAGCTCACCGACCGGGGGAAGTGATCAGCCCCAGCATTTT,CASSPTGGSDQPQHF